This TCR beta chain appears in the sequencing data of a study of blood T cell repertoires in COVID-19. Study information: Acute and convalescent COVID-19 samples came from the United States, Italy and Spain. T cells, B-cell-depleted T cells, or PBMCs supplied cDNA or gDNA.

Germline-derived CDR1 and CDR2 are SEHNR and FQNEAQ (reference sequence). The CDR3 runs to 17 residues. Trimming pared 3 bases from V and 6 bases from J, leaving 22 bases between. Original data processing: Reference gene primer amplification yielded estimated nucleated cell counts. Generated by immunoSEQ multiplex PCR, the TCRdb table keeps only in-frame clones and is missing some. From that table come the V and J calls and clone size; the DNA was used to work out D and trimming. In the table there are roughly 300,000 clones, approximately 85% of which are singletons. This clonotype was obtained from a human donor in a cohort sampled during active COVID-19. The source material was peripheral blood. The chain is built from TRBV7-9 and TRBJ2-3; weak D call: TRBD2 (6 bases). The CDR3 region is CASSFEGTGSPLDTQYF. In DNA form, the CDR3 reads TGTGCCAGCAGCTTTGAGGGAACCGGGAGCCCGCTGGATACGCAGTATTTT. Full variable domain (outside the CDR3, taken from reference TRBV7-9 and TRBJ2-3): DTGVSQNPRHKITKRGQNVTFRCDPISEHNRLYWYRQTLGQGPEFLTYFQNEAQLEKSRLLSDRFSAERPKGSFSTLEIQRTEQGDSAMYLCASSFEGTGSPLDTQYFGPGTRLTVL.